This TCR beta chain was obtained from a study of T cell changes during pregnancy in multiple sclerosis. With V trimmed by 7 bases and J by 5 bases, 5 bases remained unmatched. CDR1 and CDR2 (germline): SNHLY, FYNNEI. The length of the CDR3 is 14 residues. The method was immunoSEQ multiplex PCR; TCRdb's version includes in-frame clones alone and lacks a portion of them. The sample contains over 45,000 clones, over 90% of which appear only once. The rearrangement joins TRBV2 to TRBJ2-5; 12 bases are a match to TRBD2. Here the sequenced sample was CD8+ T cells from peripheral blood mononuclear cells, taken in the third trimester of pregnancy. This TCR was recovered from a female donor with multiple sclerosis, enrolled in a pregnancy study. The CDR3 is CASTLAGGMETQYF. In nucleotides, the CDR3 is TGTGCCAGCACACTAGCGGGAGGAATGGAGACCCAGTACTTC.